This T cell receptor beta chain appears in the sequencing data of a study of blood T cell repertoires in COVID-19 (dated by TCRdb to about 2020). General notes on the study: Samples covering the acute and convalescent phases of COVID-19 were provided by collaborators in the United States, Italy and Spain. The prospective study material was composed of cDNA or gDNA derived from T cells, B-cell-depleted T cells, or PBMCs. Subjects who had been exposed to COVID-19, were actively infected with it, or had recovered from it provided the deeply sampled blood TCRbeta repertoires that made up the dataset. A freely available public database, intended as a resource for researchers studying the immune response to SARS-CoV-2, is where the repertoires were released. The samples were drawn from two sources: the first 160 participants of the ongoing ImmuneRACE study, and over 950 subjects contributed by 6 global collaborators. The sample metadata nearly always contained a de-identified subject ID, COVID-19 status, age in years and sex. HLA class I and class II types, where available, came from metadata supplied by the sample provider rather than from assay-based typing. Study-level results and caveats: How much clinical and demographic metadata was included differed by source and by participant, and the metadata was provided uncurated.

Participants in the prospective study were enrolled through a virtual design, were aged about 18 to 90 years, and lived in approximately 25 United States geographic areas. In the prospective study, participants were assigned to cohorts based on the clinical history participants reported in a screening survey and a study questionnaire. In the prospective study, mobile phlebotomists collected whole blood, serum and a nasopharyngeal or oropharyngeal swab from each participant. Over a roughly 2-month period, participants in the prospective study had the option of providing additional blood draws and questionnaires. Blood samples from the prospective study were shipped frozen or at room temperature prior to DNA extraction. TCRbeta CDR3 regions were amplified from genomic DNA using the immunoSEQ Assay, a bias-controlled multiplex PCR. The authors processed their data as follows. The number of nucleated cells in each sample was estimated from the amplification of reference gene primers within the assay. To quantify the absolute abundance of each unique TCRbeta CDR3 rearrangement, sequence reads were collapsed and filtered. For each sample, productive Simpson clonality was calculated as the square root of Simpson's diversity index over productive rearrangements. TCRdb took over this immuneACCESS table, retaining in-frame rearrangements with V and J assigned. Such tables are incomplete; in checked studies, under half of the missing clones stem from an unresolved V gene, and the remainder is unexplained. Clone size and V and J calls were adopted from that table, with D and trimming inferred from the DNA. This sample comprises hundreds of thousands of clones, 89% of them detected only once. The ten largest clones capture almost 4% of the sample.

The sample holds one count of this clone. No antigen is known for it. Within one base of it there is no much larger clone, and no base qualities were kept. The CDR1 and CDR2 encoded by the germline V gene are SGHRS and YFSETQ. The CDR3, cysteine through phenylalanine, is 15 amino acids long. Only the CDR3 region is kept as DNA, spanning 45 bases read in frame from base 1. Trimming accounts for 4 bases at V and 4 bases at J, while the number of junction bases matched to no gene is 8. The clonotype comes from a woman aged 25 to 39 with acute COVID-19. The sequence is built from TRBV5-1 and TRBJ1-2, with 9 bases matching TRBD1. Specimen: PBMCs or T cells enriched from blood (not recorded which). The nucleotides are TGCGCCAGCAGCCCCGGGGACAGGGAGGGCTATGGCTACACCTTC. The translation is CASSPGDREGYGYTF.